This T cell receptor beta chain was retrieved from a study of vaccination and CD4 T cells after COVID-19. This clonotype was found a few times. The antigen is not known. This sample's time point: late sampling 161 to 241 days after vaccination in three convalescent patients. The sample's treatment: roughly nine-day PBMC culture with coronavirus spike peptide pools or control peptides (ViraFEST assay). ViraFEST used peptide pools to expand antigen-specific T cells, then sequenced TCRs. Germline lookup yields CDR1 DFQATT and CDR2 SNEGSKA (reference sequence). With 6 bases clipped from V and 5 bases from J, the junction kept 2 bases outside the gene matches. The CDR3 totals 12 residues. Study results and caveats: Reactive clonotype counts went from median roughly 20 after infection to a few dozen after vaccination, nonsignificantly.

Sequencing of the DNA from cultured CD4+ T cells was carried out with the Oncomine TCR Beta short-read assay. Researchers extracted genomic DNA from CD4+ T cells that had been cultured. TCRdb itself ran the PCR reads through MiXCR, one entry per CDR3 protein. Among approximately 15,000 distinct CDR3 sequences, around 48% were seen once, and the ten largest hold roughly 13%. The receptor comes from a human donor who had recovered from COVID-19. V and J are TRBV20-1 and TRBJ2-3; TRBD1 agrees at 10 bases. The sequenced sample was CD4+ T cells from blood, cultured in vitro, obtained about 7 months after SARS-CoV-2 vaccination. CDR3 protein: CSAGTGEDTQYF. For the CDR3, the DNA is TGCAGTGCGGGGACAGGGGAAGATACGCAGTATTTT.